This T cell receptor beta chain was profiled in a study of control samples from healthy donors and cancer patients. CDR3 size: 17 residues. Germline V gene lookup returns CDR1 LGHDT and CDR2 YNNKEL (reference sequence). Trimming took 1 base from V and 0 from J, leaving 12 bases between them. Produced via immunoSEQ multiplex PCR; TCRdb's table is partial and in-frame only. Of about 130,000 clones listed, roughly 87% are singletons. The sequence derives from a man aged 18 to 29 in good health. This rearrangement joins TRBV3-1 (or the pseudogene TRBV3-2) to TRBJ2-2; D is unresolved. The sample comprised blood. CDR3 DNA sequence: TGTGCCAGCAGCCAAGGGACCTCTCAGGCGAACACCGGGGAGCTGTTTTTT. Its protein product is CASSQGTSQANTGELFF.